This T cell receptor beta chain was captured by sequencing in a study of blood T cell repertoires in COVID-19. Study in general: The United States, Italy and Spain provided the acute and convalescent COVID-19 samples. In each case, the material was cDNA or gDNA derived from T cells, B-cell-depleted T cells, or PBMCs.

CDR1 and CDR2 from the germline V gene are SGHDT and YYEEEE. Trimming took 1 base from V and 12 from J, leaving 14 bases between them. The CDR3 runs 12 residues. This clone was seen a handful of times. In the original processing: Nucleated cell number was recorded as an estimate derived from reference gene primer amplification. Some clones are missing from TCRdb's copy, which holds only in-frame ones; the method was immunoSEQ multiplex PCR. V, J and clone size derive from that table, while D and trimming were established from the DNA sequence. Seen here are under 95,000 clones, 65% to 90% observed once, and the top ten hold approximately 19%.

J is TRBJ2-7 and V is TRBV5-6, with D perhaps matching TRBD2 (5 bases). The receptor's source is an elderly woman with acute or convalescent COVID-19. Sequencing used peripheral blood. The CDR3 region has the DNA TGTGCCAGCAGCTTGTTAGGAGGTTCGCCGTACTTC. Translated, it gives CASSLLGGSPYF.